The text below deals with one T cell receptor (beta chain). Trimming took off 0 bases at V and 2 bases at J, with 8 bases between the two ends. From germline, CDR1 is SGHDN and CDR2 FVKESK. The CDR3 is made up of 14 amino acids. The time point: after dendritic cell vaccination, including at tumor progression/relapse. Assay: immunoSEQ multiplex PCR; the TCRdb copy retains only in-frame clones and omits some. In the table there are roughly 100,000 clones, 90% of which are singletons. This record belongs to a study of glioma-infiltrating T cells after dendritic cell vaccination. The sample in question was blood, obtained after dendritic cell vaccination. The clonotype originates from a human donor with glioblastoma. V is TRBV14 and J is TRBJ2-7; D call uncertain. The CDR3 DNA reads TGTGCCAGCAGCCAAGATGTCTCCGCCTACGAGCAGTACTTC. Encoded protein: CASSQDVSAYEQYF. The whole variable domain, filled in from reference TRBV14 and TRBJ2-7, reads EAGVTQFPSHSVIEKGQTVTLRCDPISGHDNLYWYRRVMGKEIKFLLHFVKESKQDESGMPNNRFLAERTGGTYSTLKVQPAELEDSGVYFCASSQDVSAYEQYFGPGTRLTVT.